This T cell receptor (beta chain) was sequenced during a study of blood T cell repertoires in COVID-19. CDR3 length: 14 amino acids. V lost 3 bases and J lost 5, with 14 bases in between. Germline CDR1 and CDR2: DFQATT and SNEGSKA (reference sequence). Study processing details: Reference gene primer amplification in the assay estimated nucleated cell counts. Sequenced by immunoSEQ multiplex PCR; TCRdb stores in-frame clones only, minus some. The V and J calls and clone size are taken from that table; D and trimming were inferred from the DNA. The repertoire holds some 270,000 clones, with 86% as singletons.

The source material was peripheral blood. The chain uses TRBV20-1 and TRBJ2-1; D gene uncertain. This receptor was identified in an elderly woman with COVID-19, enrolled during active disease. The CDR3 DNA reads as TGCAGTGCTAGTCTCCGAGACATTAACAATGAGCAGTTCTTC. This translates into CSASLRDINNEQFF.